The 32 T cell receptor beta chains in this list originate from one sample, sequenced in a study of CD8 T cells in Susac syndrome. RNA amounts of roughly 0.5 to 1 ug underwent reverse transcription with random hexamers. One entry per CDR3 protein results from TCRdb running MiXCR on the immunoSEQ multiplex PCR reads. The table includes 80,000 or so distinct CDR3 sequences, approximately 94% detected once. Sample: CD4+ T cells from PBMCs. These receptors all come from a human donor with Susac syndrome.

V is TRBV20-1 and J is TRBJ2-7; D is perhaps TRBD2 (6 bases). Trimming removed 3 bases from V and 6 bases from J, with 12 bases in between. The CDR3 is made up of 12 amino acids. Germline assignment: CDR1 DFQATT and CDR2 SNEGSKA (reference sequence). The CDR3 DNA reads TGCAGTGCTAGGGGCCGGGGAGGCGAGCAGTACTTC. It translates to CSARGRGGEQYF.

This clonotype was seen more than once but under ten times. The V call is TRBV24-1, the J call TRBJ2-7; possible D gene TRBD1, 5 bases. Germline assignment: CDR1 KGHDR and CDR2 SFDVKD. The CDR3 consists of 13 residues. V was trimmed by 0 bases and J by 3 bases, leaving 5 bases between them. The CDR3 region is CATSDLQGYEQYF. The CDR3 DNA is TGTGCCACCAGTGATTTGCAGGGCTACGAGCAGTACTTC.

This chain links TRBV2 with TRBJ1-3; 8 bases are shared with TRBD1. Germline lookup yields CDR1 SNHLY and CDR2 FYNNEI. The J segment lost 4 bases and the V segment lost 5 bases, leaving 4 bases of the junction unmatched. The CDR3 contains 14 residues. In nucleotides, the CDR3 is TGTGCCAGCAGTATCAACAGGGGGGGAAACACCATATATTTT. Translated: CASSINRGGNTIYF.

This clonotype was counted once. One end of the junction fails to match germline, which may point to a read error. DNA of the CDR3: TGTTCCAGCAGTGATGGGGGACGCGAGCAGTACTTC. As protein: CSSSDGGREQYF. This rearrangement joins TRBV2 to TRBJ2-7; either TRBD1 or TRBD2 may supply D (5 bases each). This CDR3 is built from 12 residues. Germline CDR1 is SNHLY and CDR2 is FYNNEI. The whole variable domain, remainder taken from reference TRBV2 and TRBJ2-7, is EPEVTQTPSHQVTQMGQEVILRCVPISNHLYFYWYRQILGQKVEFLVSFYNNEISEKSEIFDDQFSVERPDGSNFTLKIRSTKLEDSAMYFCSSSDGGREQYFGPGTRLTVT.

This chain connects TRBV10-3 to TRBJ2-5; TRBD1 or TRBD2 may be the D gene (5 bases each). The ends were cut back, 7 bases at V and 4 bases at J, with 22 bases in the middle. CDR3 length: 16 residues. Germline CDR1 is ENHRY and CDR2 is SYGVKD. CDR3 protein: CAIKGPGQGVGETQYF. Here the CDR3 DNA reads TGTGCCATCAAGGGTCCGGGGCAGGGAGTAGGAGAGACCCAGTACTTC.

The V call is TRBV28, the J call TRBJ2-1, with D perhaps matching TRBD1 (5 bases). The CDR3 spans 11 residues. Germline CDR1 MDHEN, CDR2 SYDVKM. The V end was cut by 5 bases, the J end by 15 bases, with 14 bases between. The CDR3 here is CASSQGPGPFF. Here the CDR3 DNA reads TGTGCCAGCAGTCAGGGTCCTGGGCCGTTCTTC.

This clonotype was seen more than once but under ten times. The rearrangement links TRBV24-1 to TRBJ1-2; TRBD1 is a possible D gene (5 bases). The CDR3 length is 14 residues. V shed 3 bases and J shed 2 bases, with 9 bases lying between them. Germline V gene sequence: CDR1 KGHDR, CDR2 SFDVKD. Here the CDR3 DNA reads TGTGCCACCAGTGATCAGACAGCGAACTATGGCTACACCTTC. Translated: CATSDQTANYGYTF.

V and J are TRBV19 and TRBJ1-5; D possibly corresponds to TRBD1 (6 bases). Germline V gives CDR1 LNHDA, CDR2 SQIVND (reference sequence). There are 14 residues in the CDR3. The germline V and J ends were trimmed by 7 bases and 7 bases, with 17 bases remaining between them. CDR3 amino acids: CASNFLGGSQPQHF. The DNA for the CDR3 is TGTGCCAGTAATTTCCTGGGGGGCAGCCAGCCCCAGCATTTT.

The chain carries TRBV7-8 and TRBJ2-7; D could derive from TRBD1 or TRBD2 (6 bases each). Germline CDR1 SGHVS, CDR2 FQNEAQ. V was trimmed by 4 bases and J by 7 bases, leaving 17 bases between them. The CDR3 consists of 14 residues. The CDR3 region is CASSSRDNAGEQYF. DNA for the CDR3: TGTGCCAGCAGCTCCCGGGACAACGCGGGGGAGCAGTACTTC.

This chain connects TRBV3-1 to TRBJ1-1; tentative D call: TRBD1 (5 bases). V was trimmed by 4 bases and J by 4 bases, leaving 10 bases between them. The CDR3 is made up of 13 amino acids. Germline values: CDR1 LGHDT, CDR2 YNNKEL (reference sequence). Here the CDR3 reads CASSRGVLTEAFF. CDR3 DNA: TGTGCCAGCAGCCGGGGGGTCCTCACTGAAGCTTTCTTT. The complete variable domain, with remaining parts taken from reference TRBV3-1 and TRBJ1-1, reads DTAVSQTPKYLVTQMGNDKSIKCEQNLGHDTMYWYKQDSKKFLKIMFSYNNKELIINETVPNRFSPKSPDKAHLNLHINSLELGDSAVYFCASSRGVLTEAFFGQGTRLTVV.

The chain is built from TRBV6-6 and TRBJ2-1; 13 nucleotides agree with TRBD2. The CDR3 is 16 amino acids. Germline-derived CDR1 and CDR2 are MNHNY and SVGAGI (reference sequence). V lost 4 bases, J lost 9 bases, and 9 bases stayed unmatched. CDR3 residues: CASSSTLAGGSSEQFF. The CDR3 region has the DNA TGTGCCAGCAGTTCAACACTAGCGGGAGGGTCCAGTGAGCAGTTCTTC.

The rearrangement links TRBV12-3 or TRBV12-4 to TRBJ1-2; D is unclear. CDR3 length: 13 amino acids. V was shortened by 5 bases and J by 6 bases, with 13 bases between the two germline ends. The CDR3 DNA reads as TGTGCCAGCAGTCCATTGGTGGTACATGGCTACACCTTC. This encodes CASSPLVVHGYTF.

The chain combines TRBV5-8 with TRBJ2-7, with 10 bases fitting TRBD2. CDR3 length equals 13 residues. The V and J ends lost 2 bases and 11 bases, in that order; junction bases with no gene match: 7. CDR1 SGHTS and CDR2 YDEGEE come from the germline V gene. CDR3 nucleotide sequence: TGTGCCAGCAGCTTCCCTAGCGGGAGCCGCGAGTACTTC. This sequence encodes CASSFPSGSREYF.

This rearrangement joins TRBV15 to TRBJ1-4; no firm D call. The ends were cut back, 0 bases at V and 2 bases at J, with 7 bases in the middle. This CDR3 spans 15 amino acids. Per germline, CDR1 LNHNV and CDR2 YYDKDF (reference sequence). CDR3 nucleotide sequence: TGTGCCACCAGCAGAGATGGGGTGACTAATGAAAAACTGTTTTTT. Protein sequence: CATSRDGVTNEKLFF. Full variable domain (outside the CDR3, taken from reference TRBV15 and TRBJ1-4): DAMVIQNPRYQVTQFGKPVTLSCSQTLNHNVMYWYQQKSSQAPKLLFHYYDKDFNNEADTPDNFQSRRPNTSFCFLDIRSPGLGDTAMYLCATSRDGVTNEKLFFGSGTQLSVL.

This sequence joins TRBV5-1 and TRBJ2-7, with 7 nucleotides matching TRBD1. J was trimmed by 3 bases and V by 2 bases; bases with no gene match: 5. The CDR3 has 14 amino acids. CDR1 and CDR2 (germline): SGHRS, YFSETQ. The CDR3 sequence: CASSFDRVGYEQYF. DNA for the CDR3: TGCGCCAGCAGCTTCGACAGGGTAGGCTACGAGCAGTACTTC.

V and J are TRBV20-1 and TRBJ2-2, with TRBD2 matching over 9 bases. V shed 0 bases and J 2 bases; nucleotides not matched to a gene: 4. The CDR3 totals 16 residues. CDR1 and CDR2 (germline): DFQATT, SNEGSKA (reference sequence). CDR3 nucleotides: TGCAGTGCTAGAGATAAGCGGGGGGTTAACACCGGGGAGCTGTTTTTT. Amino acids: CSARDKRGVNTGELFF.

V usage is TRBV27 and J usage is TRBJ2-5; 9 bases agree with TRBD2. The CDR3 is made up of 16 amino acids. The V gene's germline CDR1 is MNHEY and CDR2 SMNVEV (reference sequence). J was trimmed by 6 bases and V by 3 bases; bases with no gene match: 11. The CDR3: CASSFGGAGGEKTQYF. As DNA, the CDR3 is TGTGCCAGCAGTTTTGGCGGGGCGGGAGGGGAAAAGACCCAGTACTTC.

V gene TRBV6-2 or TRBV6-3 combines with J gene TRBJ1-4; D uncertain. CDR3 length: 15 residues. Germline V gives CDR1 MNHEY, CDR2 SVGEGT. Trimming took 8 bases from V and 3 from J, leaving 16 bases between them. The CDR3 bases are TGTGCCAGCTTGGACTCGGCCGGGGCTAATGAAAAACTGTTTTTT. Translation gives CASLDSAGANEKLFF.

The CDR3 DNA reads as TGTGCCAGCAGCGACAGGGGGCTTGAAAAACTGTTTTTT. Its translation: CASSDRGLEKLFF. The chain links TRBV12-3 or TRBV12-4 to TRBJ1-4; TRBD1 aligns across 10 bases. J was trimmed by 7 bases and V by 6 bases; bases with no gene match: 2. The CDR3 contains 13 residues.

The CDR3 DNA sequence: TGCAGCGTTGAACAAGACCGCGAGAATGAGCAGTTCTTC. It yields the protein CSVEQDRENEQFF. The J gene is TRBJ2-1, the V gene TRBV29-1; D is uncertain. Per the germline V gene, CDR1 is SQVTM and CDR2 is ANQGSEA. Trimming shortened V by 2 bases and J by 7 bases, and 12 bases separated the two germline ends. The CDR3 runs 13 residues.

The V and J genes are TRBV3-1 and TRBJ2-5, with D possibly matching TRBD2 (5 bases). The CDR3 consists of 15 residues. CDR1 is LGHDT, CDR2 YNNKEL, per germline (reference sequence). Trimming stripped 4 bases from V and 5 bases from J, with 17 bases between. Written as DNA, the CDR3 is TGTGCCAGCAGCCCACCCAACCCTCGAGGGGAGACCCAGTACTTC. Translation: CASSPPNPRGETQYF.

The V gene is TRBV28, the J gene TRBJ2-7; D may be TRBD1 (5 bases). Germline lookup yields CDR1 MDHEN and CDR2 SYDVKM. The CDR3 is 14 amino acids. Trimming pared 2 bases from V and 5 bases from J, leaving 13 bases between. CDR3 coding DNA: TGTGCCAGCAGTTTAGGCGGTTTAGGGGACGAGCAGTACTTC. Translation gives CASSLGGLGDEQYF.

This clonotype has only a few counts. A junction boundary mismatches the germline segment, possibly from a read error. This chain joins TRBV6-5 and TRBJ2-1, with D perhaps matching TRBD2 (7 bases). Per the germline V gene, CDR1 is MNHEY and CDR2 is SVGAGI. The CDR3 covers 14 residues. CDR3 loop: CASSYGRWRGRHGF. CDR3 DNA: TGTGCCAGCAGTTACGGAAGATGGCGGGGGCGACATGGCTTC.

J is TRBJ1-5 and V is TRBV6-1, with a weak D call TRBD1 (5 bases). V lost 4 bases to trimming and J lost 11 bases, with 15 bases between them. Germline values: CDR1 MNHNS, CDR2 SASEGT. The CDR3 runs to 13 residues. In DNA, the CDR3 is TGTGCCAGCAGTGGTGACAGTGTGAAAGCCCAGCATTTT. This encodes CASSGDSVKAQHF.

The rearrangement joins TRBV6-2 or TRBV6-3 to TRBJ2-4; D is unresolved. Germline lookup yields CDR1 MNHEY and CDR2 SVGEGT. The CDR3 has 17 residues. V lost 2 bases and J 0 bases, leaving 14 bases between the germline ends. The CDR3 nucleotides read TGTGCCAGCAGTTACGGATCCAGTCGTTTAGCCAAAAACATTCAGTACTTC. Translating gives CASSYGSSRLAKNIQYF.

The chain employs TRBV28 and TRBJ2-5, with D unresolved. CDR3 size: 14 residues. V was pared by 8 bases and J by 5 bases, with 18 bases between. Germline assignment: CDR1 MDHEN and CDR2 SYDVKM. This CDR3 reads CASRTQGRTETQYF. Written as DNA, the CDR3 is TGTGCCAGCCGTACCCAAGGGCGCACGGAGACCCAGTACTTC. The full variable domain, its missing parts supplied by reference TRBV28 and TRBJ2-5, is DVKVTQSSRYLVKRTGEKVFLECVQDMDHENMFWYRQDPGLGLRLIYFSYDVKMKEKGDIPEGYSVSREKKERFSLILESASTNQTSMYLCASRTQGRTETQYFGPGTRLLVL.

Only one count was recorded for this clonotype. The chain recombines TRBV21-1 with TRBJ2-5; the DNA was not compared with TRBD2, the D call given in the table. TRBV21-1 is termed a pseudogene. CDR3 length: 13 amino acids. Written as DNA, the CDR3 is TGTGCCAACGAACTAGCGGGAGAAGAGACCCAGTACTTC. This codes for CANELAGEETQYF.

The rearrangement links TRBV18 to TRBJ1-5, with a tentative D call TRBD1 (5 bases). CDR3 length: 12 amino acids. Germline V gene data show CDR1 as KGHSH and CDR2 as LQKENI. Trimming pared 6 bases from V and 7 bases from J, leaving 10 bases between. CDR3 nucleotides: TGTGCCAGCTCGGTCTCAGGGCAGCCCCAGCATTTT. Translation gives CASSVSGQPQHF.

This clonotype has just one count. The chain joins TRBV28 to TRBJ2-5; D remains unclear. Per germline, CDR1 MDHEN and CDR2 SYDVKM. V gave up 7 bases and J gave up 4 bases, with 4 bases separating them. This CDR3 spans 10 amino acids. The DNA for the CDR3 is TGTGCCAGCAAAGGAGAGACCCAGTACTTC. The encoded protein is CASKGETQYF.

V and J are TRBV18 and TRBJ2-1, with D uncertain. The V end was cut by 3 bases, the J end by 3 bases, with 12 bases between. CDR3 length: 15 amino acids. CDR1 and CDR2 from the germline V gene are KGHSH and LQKENI. CDR3 sequence (DNA): TGTGCCAGCTCACCGTTGGGTCGGTTCTACAATGAGCAGTTCTTC. Encoded protein: CASSPLGRFYNEQFF.

This clonotype was seen a few times. The chain links TRBV18 to TRBJ2-3; D not resolved. With 2 bases removed from V and 3 bases from J, the gap between germline ends came to 12 bases. Germline CDR1 and CDR2: KGHSH and LQKENI. This CDR3 contains 15 residues. The CDR3 region has the DNA TGTGCCAGCTCACCAAAACAGTCGATTACAGATACGCAGTATTTT. It encodes CASSPKQSITDTQYF.

The chain carries TRBV7-9 and TRBJ2-1; TRBD2 matches at 14 bases. V shed 4 bases, J shed 0 bases, and the junction held 8 bases outside the gene matches. Per the germline V gene, CDR1 is SEHNR and CDR2 is FQNEAQ (reference sequence). The CDR3 runs 19 residues. In DNA, the CDR3 is TGTGCCAGCAGCTCGCCGGGACTAGCGGGAGTTAGCTCCTACAATGAGCAGTTCTTC. Protein product: CASSSPGLAGVSSYNEQFF. The whole variable domain, filled in from reference TRBV7-9 and TRBJ2-1, reads DTGVSQNPRHKITKRGQNVTFRCDPISEHNRLYWYRQTLGQGPEFLTYFQNEAQLEKSRLLSDRFSAERPKGSFSTLEIQRTEQGDSAMYLCASSSPGLAGVSSYNEQFFGPGTRLTVL.